These 18 T cell receptor beta chains share one sample of origin, sequenced in a study of type 1 and type 2 diabetes patients. PCR was run on genomic DNA. A primer set of 30 forward and 13 reverse primers amplified the CDR3. TCRdb reprocessed the multiplex PCR reads via MiXCR and lists one record per CDR3 protein. The profile shows about 250,000 distinct CDR3 sequences, around 47% of them singletons. The specimen was peripheral blood mononuclear cells (PBMCs). All receptors derive from a man aged 18 to 35 with type 2 diabetes.

This rearrangement joins TRBV30 to TRBJ2-1; TRBD2 matches 10 bases. V shed 7 bases and J 14 bases; nucleotides not matched to a gene: 5. The CDR3 length is 10 residues. Per germline, CDR1 GTSNPN and CDR2 SVGIG (reference sequence). The CDR3 region has the DNA TGTGCCTCTACCGGGACTAGCGAGTTCTTC. Protein: CASTGTSEFF.

In its sample, this clonotype was seen many times. V usage is TRBV10-1 and J usage is TRBJ2-2; D gene ambiguous. The CDR3 consists of 16 residues. V was trimmed by 0 bases and J by 6 bases, leaving 14 bases between them. Germline CDR1 is WNHNN and CDR2 is SYGVQD (reference sequence). CDR3 nucleotide sequence: TGCGCCAGCAGTGAGTCATCGCTTCTTGGGTCCGGGGAGCTGTTTTTT. This sequence encodes CASSESSLLGSGELFF.

This clonotype has a handful of counts. This chain joins TRBV19 and TRBJ2-5; D unresolved. From germline, CDR1 is LNHDA and CDR2 SQIVND (reference sequence). This CDR3 is 14 amino acids long. Trimming stripped 1 base from V and 2 bases from J, with 8 bases between. CDR3: CASSIAGYQETQYF. The CDR3, as DNA: TGTGCCAGTAGTATAGCCGGATATCAAGAGACCCAGTACTTC.

This sequence joins TRBV3-1 and TRBJ2-6; D is unresolved. Trimming stripped 5 bases from V and 1 base from J, with 9 bases between. The CDR3 is made up of 15 amino acids. In germline, CDR1 is LGHDT, CDR2 YNNKEL (reference sequence). CDR3 protein: CASSDPRSGANVLTF. The CDR3 DNA is TGTGCCAGCAGCGATCCCCGATCTGGGGCCAACGTCCTGACTTTC.

This clonotype was counted at least ten times. V usage is TRBV30 and J usage is TRBJ2-7; possibly TRBD2 for D (6 bases). Per the germline V gene, CDR1 is GTSNPN and CDR2 is SVGIG (reference sequence). Deletions cut 0 bases from V and 3 bases from J, with 9 bases between. The CDR3 extends over 13 amino acids. The CDR3 nucleotides are TGTGCCTGGAGTGTCGGCGGGGACTACGAGCAGTACTTC. Protein product: CAWSVGGDYEQYF. Full variable domain (remainder filled in from reference TRBV30 and TRBJ2-7): SQTIHQWPATLVQPVGSPLSLECTVEGTSNPNLYWYRQAAGRGLQLLFYSVGIGQISSEVPQNLSASRPQDRQFILSSKKLLLSDSGFYLCAWSVGGDYEQYFGPGTRLTVT.

In DNA, the CDR3 is TGTGCCATCAGTGAGTCGAATGTCGGGGGAGATACGCAGTATTTT. Amino acids: CAISESNVGGDTQYF. V gene TRBV10-3 combines with J gene TRBJ2-3, with D perhaps TRBD2 (6 bases). V was pared by 0 bases and J by 5 bases, with 12 bases between. Per germline, CDR1 ENHRY and CDR2 SYGVKD. CDR3 length: 15 amino acids.

In this sample, this clonotype turned up a few times. V usage is TRBV4-1 and J usage is TRBJ2-6; D gene ambiguous. Deletions cut 5 bases from V and 4 bases from J, with 9 bases between. The CDR3 is 14 residues long. CDR1 and CDR2 from the germline V gene are MGHRA and YSYEKL. The CDR3 loop reads CASSSSAGANVLTF. The DNA of the CDR3 is TGCGCCAGCAGCTCCTCCGCAGGGGCCAACGTCCTGACTTTC.

The chain carries TRBV28 and TRBJ2-5; D unclear. Germline-derived CDR1 and CDR2 are MDHEN and SYDVKM. V was cut by 1 base and J by 8 bases, with 14 bases left in between. This CDR3 is 14 amino acids long. Here the CDR3 reads CASSLSSYRDTQYF. CDR3 bases: TGTGCCAGCAGTTTATCATCGTATAGAGATACCCAGTACTTC.

The chain is built from TRBV29-1 and TRBJ2-1; 9 bases are shared with TRBD2. CDR1 SQVTM and CDR2 ANQGSEA come from the germline V gene. V dropped 2 bases and J dropped 10; count of bases not matched to a gene: 15. This CDR3 spans 16 amino acids. CDR3: CSVEPSVIAGVPEQFF. For the CDR3, the DNA is TGCAGCGTTGAACCATCGGTTATAGCGGGGGTCCCGGAGCAGTTCTTC.

This clonotype was seen a handful of times. V usage is TRBV6-4 and J usage is TRBJ2-3, with TRBD2 matching 8 bases. The CDR3 is 15 amino acids. Germline V CDR1 and CDR2: MRHNA, SNTAGT. Trimming cost V 3 bases and J 2 bases; bases outside gene matches: 4. CDR3: CASSEAGRVTDTQYF. DNA of the CDR3: TGTGCCAGCAGTGAAGCCGGGAGGGTCACAGATACGCAGTATTTT.

The V call is TRBV29-1, the J call TRBJ2-2; no clear D gene. Germline V gene sequence: CDR1 SQVTM, CDR2 ANQGSEA. The CDR3 spans 13 residues. V was clipped by 0 bases and J by 3 bases, with 5 bases between them. Here the CDR3 reads CSVEDGYTGELFF. For the CDR3, the DNA is TGCAGCGTTGAAGATGGGTACACCGGGGAGCTGTTTTTT.

As for this clonotype: One end of the junction is discordant with germline, which a read error may explain. The V and J genes are TRBV6-5 and TRBJ2-7; 7 bases match TRBD2. CDR3 length: 14 amino acids. Germline lookup yields CDR1 MNHEY and CDR2 SVGAGI. The CDR3 DNA reads TGTGCCAGCAGTTACAAGCGGGACTCCTACAAGCAGTACTTC. Translated: CASSYKRDSYKQYF.

This clonotype has just a few counts. The J gene is TRBJ2-7, the V gene TRBV6-5; the D is unclear. V lost 2 bases to trimming and J lost 3 bases, with 11 bases between them. CDR3 length: 14 residues. Germline CDR1 is MNHEY and CDR2 is SVGAGI. CDR3 protein: CASSYVQRGYEQYF. Written as DNA, the CDR3 is TGTGCCAGCAGTTACGTCCAACGCGGCTACGAGCAGTACTTC.

This clonotype was seen only a few times. CDR3: CASSVFGMGYNEQFF. CDR3 bases: TGTGCCAGCAGTGTGTTCGGGATGGGATACAATGAGCAGTTCTTC. J is TRBJ2-1 and V is TRBV2; TRBD2 is a possible D gene (5 bases). In germline, CDR1 is SNHLY, CDR2 FYNNEI. This CDR3 spans 15 amino acids. Deletions cut 4 bases from V and 4 bases from J, with 14 bases between.

V and J are TRBV15 and TRBJ1-4; 7 nucleotides agree with TRBD1. Looked up from germline, CDR1 is LNHNV and CDR2 is YYDKDF (reference sequence). J gave up 0 bases and V 8 bases, and 9 bases lay outside the gene matches. The CDR3 sequence is 16 residues long. CDR3 nucleotide sequence: TGTGCCACCGGATATGGGCAGGGGGCAACTAATGAAAAACTGTTTTTT. Its translation is CATGYGQGATNEKLFF.

This clonotype was seen only a few times. V usage is TRBV12-3 or TRBV12-4 and J usage is TRBJ2-7, with a possible D match to TRBD1 (6 bases). This CDR3 has 13 residues. Between the trimmed V and J ends, which lost 6 bases and 4 bases, there was a span of 13 bases. CDR3 bases: TGTGCCAGCAGCATACAGGGAATGTACGAGCAGTACTTC. Amino acids: CASSIQGMYEQYF.

This clonotype turned up a few times. The V call is TRBV29-1, the J call TRBJ1-1, with TRBD1 as a possible D gene (6 bases). V shed 0 bases and J shed 1 base, with 15 bases lying between them. The length of the CDR3 is 16 residues. Germline lookup yields CDR1 SQVTM and CDR2 ANQGSEA. The CDR3 spells CSVEDGRGHTNTEAFF. DNA for the CDR3: TGCAGCGTTGAAGATGGCCGGGGACACACGAACACTGAAGCTTTCTTT.

This chain joins TRBV7-8 and TRBJ2-1, with 7 bases identical to TRBD1. Germline CDR1 reads SGHVS; CDR2 reads FQNEAQ. V shed 2 bases, J shed 6 bases, and the junction held 10 bases outside the gene matches. CDR3 length: 16 residues. The CDR3 sequence: CASSLLDREIPNEQFF. The CDR3 DNA sequence: TGTGCCAGCAGCTTACTAGACAGGGAAATCCCCAATGAGCAGTTCTTC.